The next 8 T cell receptor beta chains were all read from a single sample in a study of radiotherapy plus CTLA-4 blockade in lung cancer. Method: immunoSEQ multiplex PCR; TCRdb's copy keeps in-frame clones and lacks some. Among some 49,000 clones listed, roughly 85% were seen once. The specimen was peripheral blood, collected from a patient treated with radiotherapy plus ipilimumab. The receptors were gathered from a human donor with non-small cell lung cancer whose response to radiotherapy plus ipilimumab could not be evaluated.

This clone was seen once. The chain joins TRBV5-1 to TRBJ2-7; 11 positions agree with TRBD1. CDR3 length: 17 amino acids. Germline-derived CDR1 and CDR2 are SGHRS and YFSETQ. V was pared by 3 bases and J by 6 bases, with 14 bases of the junction left unmatched. CDR3 protein: CASSSDRGPLAGREQYF. The CDR3 DNA reads TGCGCCAGCAGCTCGGACAGGGGGCCTCTAGCGGGACGCGAGCAGTACTTC.

This rearrangement joins TRBV5-1 to TRBJ2-3; unclear D gene. CDR3 size: 15 residues. Per germline, CDR1 SGHRS and CDR2 YFSETQ. With 1 base removed from V and 0 bases from J, the gap between germline ends came to 9 bases. The CDR3: CASSLMTTSTDTQYF. CDR3 bases: TGCGCCAGCAGCTTGATGACAACTAGCACAGATACGCAGTATTTT.

V usage is TRBV19 and J usage is TRBJ1-6, with D perhaps matching TRBD1 (6 bases). The CDR3 loop spans 14 amino acids. V dropped 6 bases and J dropped 6 bases, with 12 bases sitting between them. Germline V CDR1 and CDR2: LNHDA, SQIVND (reference sequence). The CDR3 DNA follows: TGTGCCAGTAGCACAGGGTTGTTTAATTCACCCCTCCACTTT. It translates to CASSTGLFNSPLHF.

In its sample, this clone was seen a few times. The chain combines TRBV28 with TRBJ1-3, with D perhaps TRBD1 (5 bases). Germline V CDR1 and CDR2: MDHEN, SYDVKM. Trimming removed 3 bases at V and 6 bases at J, with 12 bases between. The CDR3 sequence is 14 residues long. CDR3 in amino acids: CASSFGQGENTIYF. The DNA for the CDR3 is TGTGCCAGCAGTTTCGGCCAGGGCGAAAACACCATATATTTT.

The chain combines TRBV7-2 with TRBJ2-3; 8 nucleotides line up with TRBD2. Trimming removed 1 base from V and 0 bases from J; junction bases left unmatched: 6. The CDR3 covers 17 residues. Germline CDR1 SGHTA, CDR2 FQGNSA. CDR3 bases: TGTGCCAGCAGCTTAGTATTAACTAGCGGAAGCACAGATACGCAGTATTTT. This gives the protein CASSLVLTSGSTDTQYF.

The V gene is TRBV27, the J gene TRBJ2-1; 10 positions agree with TRBD2. Germline-derived CDR1 and CDR2 are MNHEY and SMNVEV (reference sequence). V trimming: 2 bases; J trimming: 11 bases; junction bases outside the gene matches: 9. The CDR3 has 15 amino acids. The CDR3 DNA reads TGTGCCAGCAGTTTAAACAGCGGGAGGGCCGGTAAGCAGTTCTTC. Its translation: CASSLNSGRAGKQFF.

The CDR3 coding sequence is TGTGCCAGCAGTTTTCGACAGGCTCAAGCGACCAACTATGGCTACACCTTC. Amino acid sequence: CASSFRQAQATNYGYTF. The rearrangement joins TRBV28 to TRBJ1-2; D might be TRBD1 (6 bases). Germline CDR1 reads MDHEN; CDR2 reads SYDVKM. The CDR3 runs 17 residues. V lost 3 bases, J lost 2 bases, and 19 bases lay in between.

The chain recombines TRBV6-6 with TRBJ2-5, with TRBD2 matching 7 bases. The CDR3 is made up of 14 amino acids. V was clipped by 6 bases and J by 4 bases; unmatched bases: 8. Germline CDR1 is MNHNY and CDR2 is SVGAGI (reference sequence). This CDR3 is CASSPGGRVETQYF. CDR3 bases: TGTGCCAGCAGCCCGGGAGGTAGAGTAGAGACCCAGTACTTC.